This T cell receptor (beta chain) comes out of a study of T cells in Graves' hyperthyroidism and ophthalmopathy. Many counts were recorded for this clonotype. RNA transcripts served as the template for amplifying TCR beta CDR3 regions. The HTBI primer set served for first-round RT-PCR of the TCR CDR3. A single record per CDR3 protein comes from TCRdb applying MiXCR to the multiplex PCR reads. The table shows under 550,000 distinct CDR3 sequences, with 12% to 15% occurring only once. V lost 2 bases and J lost 3; bases outside the gene matches: 6. The CDR3 contains 17 residues. Germline V gene lookup returns CDR1 MDHEN and CDR2 SYDVKM.

The TCR originated in a woman aged 18 to 35 with Graves' hyperthyroidism. Sequencing input: blood. V and J are TRBV28 and TRBJ2-3; 12 bases line up with TRBD2. The CDR3 DNA follows: TGTGCCAGCAGTTTAGTTTCGACTAGCGGGAGTACAGATACGCAGTATTTT. It is translated as CASSLVSTSGSTDTQYF.